This T cell receptor (beta chain) stems from a study of CD8 T cells in ankylosing spondylitis. Construction of TCR beta libraries was performed using quantitative 5'-RACE with molecular barcodes. TCRdb itself ran the 5' RACE reads through MiXCR, one entry per CDR3 protein. This repertoire shows approximately 300,000 distinct CDR3 sequences, less than 9.5% found once; its top ten account for approximately 14%. This clonotype was picked up a small number of times. Its antigen is unknown. Trimming removed 3 bases at V and 0 bases at J, with 16 bases between. This CDR3 has 16 residues. The V gene's germline CDR1 is DFQATT and CDR2 SNEGSKA (reference sequence). General study findings and limits: A TCR beta motif of several highly homologous variants seemed to mark ankylosing spondylitis blood. Clones linked to the disease showed a CD8+ phenotype. They occurred at relatively low frequencies in peripheral blood. Matched synovial fluid from ankylosing spondylitis patients was reported to be enriched for disease-linked clones.

This chain uses TRBV20-1 with TRBJ2-3; D is possibly TRBD2 (6 bases). The TCR was taken from a male donor with ankylosing spondylitis. The source material was blood, either unsorted or a sorted T cell fraction (not recorded which). DNA for the CDR3: TGCAGTGCTAGGAGGTCCCTAGCGACAAGCACAGATACGCAGTATTTT. Protein sequence: CSARRSLATSTDTQYF.